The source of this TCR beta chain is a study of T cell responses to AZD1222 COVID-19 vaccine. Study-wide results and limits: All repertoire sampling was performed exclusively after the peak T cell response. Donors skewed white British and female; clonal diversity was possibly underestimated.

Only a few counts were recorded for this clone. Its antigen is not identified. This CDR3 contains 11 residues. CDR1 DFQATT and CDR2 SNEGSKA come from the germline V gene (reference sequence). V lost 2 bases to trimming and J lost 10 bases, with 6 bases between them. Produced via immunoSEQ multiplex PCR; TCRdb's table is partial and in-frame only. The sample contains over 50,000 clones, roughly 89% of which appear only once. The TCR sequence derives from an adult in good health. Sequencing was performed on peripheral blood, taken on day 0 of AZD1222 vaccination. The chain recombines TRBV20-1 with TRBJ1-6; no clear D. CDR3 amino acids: CSARQDSPLHF. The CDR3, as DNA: TGCAGTGCTAGACAGGACTCACCCCTCCACTTT.